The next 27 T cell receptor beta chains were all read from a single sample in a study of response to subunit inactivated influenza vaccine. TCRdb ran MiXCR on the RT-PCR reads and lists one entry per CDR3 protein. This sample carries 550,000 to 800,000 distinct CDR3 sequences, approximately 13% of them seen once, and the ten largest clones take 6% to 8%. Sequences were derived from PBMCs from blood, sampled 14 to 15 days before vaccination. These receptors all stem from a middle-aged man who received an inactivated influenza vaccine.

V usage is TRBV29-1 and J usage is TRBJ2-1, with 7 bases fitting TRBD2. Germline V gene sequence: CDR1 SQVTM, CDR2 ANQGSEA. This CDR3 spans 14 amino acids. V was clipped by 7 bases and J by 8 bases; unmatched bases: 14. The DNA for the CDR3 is TGCAGCGCCTCGGCTTACTTGGGAGGGTATGAGCAGTTCTTC. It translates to CSASAYLGGYEQFF.

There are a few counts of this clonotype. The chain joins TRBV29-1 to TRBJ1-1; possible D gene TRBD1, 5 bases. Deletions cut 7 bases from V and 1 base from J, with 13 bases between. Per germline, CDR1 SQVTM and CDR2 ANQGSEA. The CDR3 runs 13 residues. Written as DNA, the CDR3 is TGCAGCGCCGCGGGGGGGAAGAACACTGAAGCTTTCTTT. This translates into CSAAGGKNTEAFF. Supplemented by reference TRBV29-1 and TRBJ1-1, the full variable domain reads SAVISQKPSRDICQRGTSLTIQCQVDSQVTMMFWYRQQPGQSLTLIATANQGSEATYESGFVIDKFPISRPNLTFSTLTVSNMSPEDSSIYLCSAAGGKNTEAFFGQGTRLTVV.

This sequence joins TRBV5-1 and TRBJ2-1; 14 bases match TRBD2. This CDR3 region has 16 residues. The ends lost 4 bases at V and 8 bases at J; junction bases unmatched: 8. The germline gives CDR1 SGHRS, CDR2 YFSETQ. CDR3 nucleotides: TGCGCCAGCAGCAATGGACTAGCGGGGGGCCTGCATGAGCAGTTCTTC. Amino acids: CASSNGLAGGLHEQFF.

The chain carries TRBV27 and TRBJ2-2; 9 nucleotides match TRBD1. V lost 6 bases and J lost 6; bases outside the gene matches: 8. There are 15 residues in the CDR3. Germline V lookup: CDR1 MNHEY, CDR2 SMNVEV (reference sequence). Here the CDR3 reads CASRPGTGFPGELFF. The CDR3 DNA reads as TGTGCCAGCAGACCCGGGACAGGGTTTCCCGGGGAGCTGTTTTTT.

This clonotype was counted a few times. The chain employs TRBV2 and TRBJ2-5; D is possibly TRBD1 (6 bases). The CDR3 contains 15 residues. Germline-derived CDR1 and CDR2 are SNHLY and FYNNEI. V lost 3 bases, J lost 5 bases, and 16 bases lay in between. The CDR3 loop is CASSERGGRLETQYF. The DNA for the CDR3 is TGTGCCAGCAGTGAGAGAGGGGGACGTTTGGAGACCCAGTACTTC.

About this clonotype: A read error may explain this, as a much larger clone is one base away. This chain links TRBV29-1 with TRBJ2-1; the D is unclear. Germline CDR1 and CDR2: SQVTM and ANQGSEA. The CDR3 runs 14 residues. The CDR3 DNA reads TGCAGGGTTGAGGCGGAAAGCTCCTACAATGAGCAGTTCTTC. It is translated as CRVEAESSYNEQFF.

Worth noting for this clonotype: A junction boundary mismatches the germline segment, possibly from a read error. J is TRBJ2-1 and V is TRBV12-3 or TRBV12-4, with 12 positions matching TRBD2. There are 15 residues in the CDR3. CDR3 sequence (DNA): TGTGCCAGCAGTCTAGCGGGAGGGCATTATTCTGAGCAGTTCTTC. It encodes CASSLAGGHYSEQFF.

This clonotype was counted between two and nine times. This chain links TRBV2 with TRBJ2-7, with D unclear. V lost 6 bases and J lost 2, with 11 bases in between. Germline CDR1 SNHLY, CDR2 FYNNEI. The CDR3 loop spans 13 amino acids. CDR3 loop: CASRVGRAYEQYF. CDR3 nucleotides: TGTGCCAGCAGGGTCGGCAGAGCCTACGAGCAGTACTTC.

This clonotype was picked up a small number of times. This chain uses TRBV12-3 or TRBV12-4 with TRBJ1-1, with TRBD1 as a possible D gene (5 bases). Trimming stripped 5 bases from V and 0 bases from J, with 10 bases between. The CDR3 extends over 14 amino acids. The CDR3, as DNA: TGTGCCAGCAGTGACAGTACCGTGAACACTGAAGCTTTCTTT. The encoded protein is CASSDSTVNTEAFF.

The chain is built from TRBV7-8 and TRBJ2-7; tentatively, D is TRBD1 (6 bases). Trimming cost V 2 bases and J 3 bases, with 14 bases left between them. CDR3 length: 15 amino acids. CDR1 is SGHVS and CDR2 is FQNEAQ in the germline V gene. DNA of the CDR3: TGTGCCAGCAGCTTACGGGCAGGGGACGACTACGAGCAGTACTTC. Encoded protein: CASSLRAGDDYEQYF.

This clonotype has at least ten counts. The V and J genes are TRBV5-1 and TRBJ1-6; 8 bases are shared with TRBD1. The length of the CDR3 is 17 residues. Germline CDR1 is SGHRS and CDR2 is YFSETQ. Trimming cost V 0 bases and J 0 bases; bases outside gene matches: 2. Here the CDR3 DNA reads TGCGCCAGCAGCTTGGGAACAGGGGGCTCCTATAATTCACCCCTCCACTTT. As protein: CASSLGTGGSYNSPLHF.

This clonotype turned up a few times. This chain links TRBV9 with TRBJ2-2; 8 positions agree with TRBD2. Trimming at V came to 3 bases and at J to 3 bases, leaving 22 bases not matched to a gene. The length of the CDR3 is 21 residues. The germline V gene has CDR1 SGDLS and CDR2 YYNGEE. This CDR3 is CASSGIHIVSGRYRDTGELFF. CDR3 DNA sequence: TGTGCCAGCAGCGGGATCCACATCGTCAGCGGGAGATATAGGGACACCGGGGAGCTGTTTTTT.

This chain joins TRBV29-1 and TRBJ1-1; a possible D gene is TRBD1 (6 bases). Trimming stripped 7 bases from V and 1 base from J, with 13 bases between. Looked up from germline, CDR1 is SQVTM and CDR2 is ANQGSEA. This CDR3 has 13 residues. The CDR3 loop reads CSGLRTENTEAFF. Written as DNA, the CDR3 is TGCAGCGGACTTCGGACAGAGAACACTGAAGCTTTCTTT.

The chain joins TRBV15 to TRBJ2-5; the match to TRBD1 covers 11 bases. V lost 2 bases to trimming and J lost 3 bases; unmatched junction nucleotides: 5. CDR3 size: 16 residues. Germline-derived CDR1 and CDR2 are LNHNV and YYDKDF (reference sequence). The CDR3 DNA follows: TGTGCCACCAGCAGATCCCAGGGACAGGGGGAAGAGACCCAGTACTTC. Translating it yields CATSRSQGQGEETQYF. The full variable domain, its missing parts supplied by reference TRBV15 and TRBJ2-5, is DAMVIQNPRYQVTQFGKPVTLSCSQTLNHNVMYWYQQKSSQAPKLLFHYYDKDFNNEADTPDNFQSRRPNTSFCFLDIRSPGLGDTAMYLCATSRSQGQGEETQYFGPGTRLLVL.

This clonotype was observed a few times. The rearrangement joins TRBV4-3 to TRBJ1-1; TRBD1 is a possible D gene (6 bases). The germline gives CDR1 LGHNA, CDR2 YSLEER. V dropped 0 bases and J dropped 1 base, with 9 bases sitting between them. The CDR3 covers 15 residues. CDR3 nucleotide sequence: TGCGCCAGCAGCCAAGATGGCAGGGGGAACACTGAAGCTTTCTTT. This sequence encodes CASSQDGRGNTEAFF.

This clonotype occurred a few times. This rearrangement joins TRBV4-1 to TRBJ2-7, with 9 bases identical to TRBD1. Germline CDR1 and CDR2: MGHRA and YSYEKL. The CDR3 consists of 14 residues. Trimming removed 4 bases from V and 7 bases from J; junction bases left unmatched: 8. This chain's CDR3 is CASSPRTGAGEQYF. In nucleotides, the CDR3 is TGCGCCAGCAGCCCCCGGACAGGGGCTGGGGAGCAGTACTTC.

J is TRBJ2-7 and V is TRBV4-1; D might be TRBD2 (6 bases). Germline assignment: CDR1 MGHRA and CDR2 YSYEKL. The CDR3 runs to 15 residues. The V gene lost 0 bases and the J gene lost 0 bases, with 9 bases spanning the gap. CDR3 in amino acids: CASSQEPGDSYEQYF. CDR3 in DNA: TGCGCCAGCAGCCAAGAGCCGGGAGACTCCTACGAGCAGTACTTC.

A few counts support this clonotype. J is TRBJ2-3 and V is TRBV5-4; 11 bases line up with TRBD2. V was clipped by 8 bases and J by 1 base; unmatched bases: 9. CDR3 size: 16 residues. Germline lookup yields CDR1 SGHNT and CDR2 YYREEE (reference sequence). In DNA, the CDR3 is TGTGCCAGTATAGCGGGAGGGCCTGGTGGCACAGATACGCAGTATTTT. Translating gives CASIAGGPGGTDTQYF.

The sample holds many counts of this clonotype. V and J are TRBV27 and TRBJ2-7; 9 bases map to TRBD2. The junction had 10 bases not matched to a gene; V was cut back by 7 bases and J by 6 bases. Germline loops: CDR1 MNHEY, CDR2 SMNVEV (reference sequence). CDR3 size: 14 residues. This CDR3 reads CASKYLSGSIEQYF. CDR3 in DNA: TGTGCCAGCAAATATCTTAGCGGGAGTATCGAGCAGTACTTC.

In DNA form, the CDR3 reads TGTGCCAGCAGTTTATCCGGCAAGACCTACGAGCAGTACTTC. It codes for CASSLSGKTYEQYF. The chain uses TRBV12-3 or TRBV12-4 and TRBJ2-7; D ambiguous. V was shortened by 2 bases and J by 2 bases, with 10 bases between the two germline ends. The CDR3 covers 14 residues.

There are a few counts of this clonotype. CDR3 residues: CASSLDLRTDTQYF. The CDR3 DNA sequence: TGTGCCAGCAGCTTAGACTTACGCACAGATACGCAGTATTTT. The chain carries TRBV7-2 and TRBJ2-3; no clear D gene. The CDR3 has 14 amino acids. The V gene lost 1 base and the J gene lost 1 base, with 6 bases spanning the gap. Germline CDR1 and CDR2: SGHTA and FQGNSA.

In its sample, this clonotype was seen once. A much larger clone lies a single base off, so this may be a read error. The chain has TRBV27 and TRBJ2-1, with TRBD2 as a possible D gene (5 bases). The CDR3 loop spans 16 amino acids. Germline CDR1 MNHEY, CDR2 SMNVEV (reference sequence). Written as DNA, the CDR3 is TGTGCCAGAAGTTTAGTCAGCGGAGATCCCTACAATGAGCAGTTCTTC. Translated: CARSLVSGDPYNEQFF.

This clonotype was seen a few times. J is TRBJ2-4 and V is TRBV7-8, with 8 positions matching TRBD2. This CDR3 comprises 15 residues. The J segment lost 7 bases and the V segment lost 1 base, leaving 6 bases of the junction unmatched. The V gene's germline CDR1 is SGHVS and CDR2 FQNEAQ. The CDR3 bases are TGTGCCAGCAGCTTAGATCGCGGGGGGTTGAACATTCAGTACTTC. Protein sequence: CASSLDRGGLNIQYF.

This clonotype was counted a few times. The CDR3 protein is CASSLGQGASSPLHF. In nucleotides, the CDR3 is TGTGCCAGCAGCCTTGGACAGGGGGCAAGTTCACCCCTCCACTTT. The gene calls are TRBV5-5 and TRBJ1-6; 11 nucleotides match TRBD1. The ends lost 4 bases at V and 9 bases at J; junction bases unmatched: 6. The CDR3 consists of 15 residues. The germline V gene has CDR1 SGHKS and CDR2 YYEKEE (reference sequence). Full variable domain (missing parts from reference TRBV5-5 and TRBJ1-6): DAGVTQSPTHLIKTRGQQVTLRCSPISGHKSVSWYQQVLGQGPQFIFQYYEKEERGRGNFPDRFSARQFPNYSSELNVNALLLGDSALYLCASSLGQGASSPLHFGNGTRLTVT.

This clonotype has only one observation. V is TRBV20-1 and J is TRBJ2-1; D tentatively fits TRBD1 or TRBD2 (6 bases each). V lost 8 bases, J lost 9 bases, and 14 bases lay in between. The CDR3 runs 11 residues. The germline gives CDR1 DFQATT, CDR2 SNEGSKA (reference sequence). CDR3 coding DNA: TGCAGTTCCCGATGGGGGGCTGAGCAGTTCTTC. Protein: CSSRWGAEQFF.

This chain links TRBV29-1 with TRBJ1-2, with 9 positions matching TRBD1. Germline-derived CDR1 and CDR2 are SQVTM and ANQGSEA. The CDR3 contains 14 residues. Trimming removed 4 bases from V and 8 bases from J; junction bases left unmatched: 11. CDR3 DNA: TGCAGCGTTGTCTCAAGGACAGGGGCATTAGGCTACACCTTC. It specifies CSVVSRTGALGYTF.

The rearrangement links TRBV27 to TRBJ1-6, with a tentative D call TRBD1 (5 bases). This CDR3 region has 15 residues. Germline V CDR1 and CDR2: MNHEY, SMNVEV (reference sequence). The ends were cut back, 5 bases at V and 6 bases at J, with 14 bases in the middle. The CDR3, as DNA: TGTGCCAGCAGTCCTCAGGGAGCCCTTAATTCACCCCTCCACTTT. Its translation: CASSPQGALNSPLHF.